The 15 T cell receptor beta chains below all came from one sample that was sequenced in a study of blood T cell repertoires in COVID-19. Using immunoSEQ multiplex PCR, the repertoire was profiled, and TCRdb retains in-frame clones only, with some absent. Of 13,000 to 15,000 clones listed, 85% to 95% are singletons. The sequenced sample consisted of peripheral blood. The receptors stem from a human donor with active COVID-19. The donor label of this sample is uncertain.

V gene TRBV29-1 combines with J gene TRBJ2-7; the match to TRBD1 covers 12 bases. This CDR3 is built from 14 residues. CDR1 is SQVTM and CDR2 is ANQGSEA in the germline V gene. Trimming at V came to 7 bases and at J to 5 bases, leaving 9 bases not matched to a gene. The CDR3 DNA is TGCAGCGGACGACCCGGGACAGGGGGCCACGAGCAGTACTTC. Protein sequence: CSGRPGTGGHEQYF.

This clone was detected only once. The rearrangement uses TRBV7-6 and TRBJ1-4, with 10 bases lining up with TRBD1. Germline values: CDR1 SGHVS, CDR2 FNYEAQ. J lost 0 bases, V lost 6 bases, and 7 bases had no gene match. This CDR3 spans 17 amino acids. CDR3 residues: CASSPRQGAATNEKLFF. The CDR3 nucleotides are TGTGCCAGCAGTCCACGACAGGGGGCAGCAACTAATGAAAAACTGTTTTTT.

The rearrangement joins TRBV29-1 to TRBJ1-1, with D tentatively TRBD1 (6 bases). From germline, CDR1 is SQVTM and CDR2 ANQGSEA. The CDR3 has 13 amino acids. Trimming took 6 bases from V and 1 from J, leaving 12 bases between them. The CDR3 spells CSVRTAANTEAFF. In nucleotides, the CDR3 is TGCAGCGTAAGGACAGCCGCGAACACTGAAGCTTTCTTT.

In its sample, this clone was seen once. The chain links TRBV7-2 to TRBJ1-1, with D possibly being TRBD1 (6 bases). The V and J ends lost 2 bases and 0 bases respectively, with 13 bases between them. The CDR3 loop spans 16 amino acids. CDR1 SGHTA and CDR2 FQGNSA come from the germline V gene. CDR3 loop: CASSLQPGDLNTEAFF. In DNA, the CDR3 is TGTGCCAGCAGCTTACAGCCAGGGGACCTGAACACTGAAGCTTTCTTT.

This clone was counted between two and nine times. The V call is TRBV25-1, the J call TRBJ1-2, with D maybe TRBD1 (6 bases). V gave up 5 bases and J gave up 8 bases, with 15 bases separating them. CDR3 length: 13 residues. The germline V gene encodes CDR1 MGHDK and CDR2 SYGVNS. The chain's CDR3 is CASSLRGGRGYTF. As DNA, the CDR3 is TGTGCCAGCAGTTTGAGAGGGGGTCGCGGCTACACCTTC.

This rearrangement joins TRBV6-2 or TRBV6-3 to TRBJ2-1, with D possibly TRBD1 on 6 matching bases. Germline lookup yields CDR1 MNHEY and CDR2 SVGEGT. Trimming shortened V by 0 bases and J by 4 bases, and 16 bases separated the two germline ends. This CDR3 is built from 17 residues. CDR3 nucleotides: TGTGCCAGCAGTTACTCGGGAAAGGGGACAAGATACAATGAGCAGTTCTTC. Its translation is CASSYSGKGTRYNEQFF.

This clone came up once. V gene TRBV6-1 combines with J gene TRBJ2-4, with TRBD1 matching over 7 bases. Trimming took 2 bases from V and 4 from J; bases not matched to a gene: 2. This CDR3 contains 14 residues. Germline V gene data show CDR1 as MNHNS and CDR2 as SASEGT. The CDR3 here is CASSERDRKNIQYF. The CDR3 DNA sequence: TGTGCCAGCAGTGAAAGGGACAGAAAAAACATTCAGTACTTC.

The chain uses TRBV2 and TRBJ2-7; D possibly corresponds to TRBD2 (5 bases). Trimming took off 0 bases at V and 6 bases at J, with 15 bases between the two ends. CDR1 is SNHLY, CDR2 FYNNEI, per germline. The CDR3 has 15 residues. The CDR3: CASSEADGIYAEQYF. For the CDR3, the DNA is TGTGCCAGCAGTGAAGCGGACGGGATCTACGCCGAGCAGTACTTC.

Comment on this clone: At one boundary the junction diverges from the germline segment, which might be a read error. The sample has other DNA sequences that encode this CDR3 too. The V gene is TRBV5-1, the J gene TRBJ2-7, with D possibly TRBD1 on 5 matching bases. CDR1 is SGHRS, CDR2 YFSETQ, per germline. The CDR3 covers 15 residues. CDR3 sequence: CASSLGGTKSYEQYF. DNA of the CDR3: TGCGCCAGCAGCTTGGGGGGCACAAAGTCCTATGAGCAGTACTTC.

The chain recombines TRBV6-5 with TRBJ2-7, with a tentative D call TRBD1 (5 bases). V was cut by 3 bases and J by 0 bases, with 12 bases left in between. The germline CDR1 and CDR2 sequences are MNHEY and SVGAGI. This CDR3 region has 15 residues. CDR3 residues: CASSYFQGSSYEQYF. In nucleotides, the CDR3 is TGTGCCAGCAGTTATTTCCAGGGATCCTCCTACGAGCAGTACTTC.

V and J are TRBV6-6 and TRBJ1-6, with TRBD1 identical over 8 bases. V lost 6 bases and J lost 6; bases outside the gene matches: 7. Germline assignment: CDR1 MNHNY and CDR2 SVGAGI (reference sequence). This CDR3 region has 15 residues. CDR3 loop: CASRSQGGSNSPLHF. Here the CDR3 DNA reads TGTGCCAGCAGGTCACAGGGGGGAAGTAATTCACCCCTCCACTTT.

This chain links TRBV5-1 with TRBJ1-1, with a tentative D call TRBD1 (5 bases). Trimming cost V 4 bases and J 8 bases, with 21 bases left between them. In germline, CDR1 is SGHRS, CDR2 YFSETQ. The CDR3 covers 15 residues. The CDR3 region has the DNA TGCGCCAGCAGCCCCGGGGGTTCGGAGGGCCGGGAAGCTTTCTTT. It translates to CASSPGGSEGREAFF.

The rearrangement joins TRBV28 to TRBJ2-2; 7 nucleotides align to TRBD2. The junction had 7 bases not matched to a gene; V was cut back by 7 bases and J by 2 bases. The CDR3 consists of 15 residues. From germline, CDR1 is MDHEN and CDR2 SYDVKM. In DNA form, the CDR3 reads TGTGCCAGCATCTCGGCGGGGGTAAACACCGGGGAGCTGTTTTTT. Translating gives CASISAGVNTGELFF. The full variable domain, rest sourced from reference TRBV28 and TRBJ2-2, is DVKVTQSSRYLVKRTGEKVFLECVQDMDHENMFWYRQDPGLGLRLIYFSYDVKMKEKGDIPEGYSVSREKKERFSLILESASTNQTSMYLCASISAGVNTGELFFGEGSRLTVL.

The chain uses TRBV29-1 and TRBJ1-4, with 9 positions matching TRBD1. V dropped 6 bases and J dropped 5; count of bases not matched to a gene: 10. The germline CDR1 and CDR2 sequences are SQVTM and ANQGSEA. This CDR3 region has 15 residues. CDR3 in amino acids: CSVTGGGGPNEKLFF. The CDR3 DNA sequence: TGCAGCGTCACAGGGGGCGGGGGCCCGAATGAAAAACTGTTTTTT.

The chain joins TRBV3-1 (or the pseudogene TRBV3-2) to TRBJ1-4, with 8 positions matching TRBD1. J was trimmed by 4 bases and V by 1 base; bases with no gene match: 5. The CDR3 is 16 residues long. Germline V gene data show CDR1 as LGHDT and CDR2 as YNNKEL (reference sequence). CDR3 DNA sequence: TGTGCCAGCAGCCAAGTTGGGACAGGAAATAATGAAAAACTGTTTTTT. This sequence encodes CASSQVGTGNNEKLFF.